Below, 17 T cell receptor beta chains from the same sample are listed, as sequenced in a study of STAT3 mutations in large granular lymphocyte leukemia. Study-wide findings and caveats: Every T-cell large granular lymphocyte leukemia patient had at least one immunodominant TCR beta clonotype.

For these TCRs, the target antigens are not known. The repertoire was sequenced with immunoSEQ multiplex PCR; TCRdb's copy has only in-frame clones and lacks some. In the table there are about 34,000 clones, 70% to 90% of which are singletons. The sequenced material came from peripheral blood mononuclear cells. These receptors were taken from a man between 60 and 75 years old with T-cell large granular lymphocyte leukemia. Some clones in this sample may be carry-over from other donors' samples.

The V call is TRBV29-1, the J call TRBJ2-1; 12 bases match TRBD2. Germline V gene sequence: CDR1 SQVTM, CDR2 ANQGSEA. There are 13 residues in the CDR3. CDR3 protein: CVGLAGGPGEQFF. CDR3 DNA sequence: TGCGTTGGCCTAGCGGGAGGGCCCGGTGAGCAGTTCTTC.

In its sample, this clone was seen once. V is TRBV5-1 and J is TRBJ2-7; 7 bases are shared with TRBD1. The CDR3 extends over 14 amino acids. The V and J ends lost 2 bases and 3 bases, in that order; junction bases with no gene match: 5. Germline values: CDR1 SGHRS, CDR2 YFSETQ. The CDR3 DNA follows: TGCGCCAGCAGCTTAGAGGCAGGGGGCTACGAGCAGTACTTC. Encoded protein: CASSLEAGGYEQYF. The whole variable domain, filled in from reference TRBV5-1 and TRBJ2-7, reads KAGVTQTPRYLIKTRGQQVTLSCSPISGHRSVSWYQQTPGQGLQFLFEYFSETQRNKGNFPGRFSGRQFSNSRSEMNVSTLELGDSALYLCASSLEAGGYEQYFGPGTRLTVT.

The CDR3, as DNA: TGTGCCAGCTCCGGGGCGGGCGATCAGCCCCAGCATTTT. It encodes CASSGAGDQPQHF. The chain couples TRBV7-6 to TRBJ1-5, with a tentative D call TRBD1 (5 bases). There are 13 residues in the CDR3. V was shortened by 8 bases and J by 5 bases, with 13 bases between the two germline ends. The V gene's germline CDR1 is SGHVS and CDR2 FNYEAQ.

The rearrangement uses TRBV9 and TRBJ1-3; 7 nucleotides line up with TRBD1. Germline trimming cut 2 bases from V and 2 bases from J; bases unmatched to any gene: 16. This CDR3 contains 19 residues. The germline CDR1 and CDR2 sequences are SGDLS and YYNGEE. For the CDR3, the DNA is TGTGCCAGCAGCGTGACCCCCCCGACAGGGATCGGCGCTGGAAACACCATATATTTT. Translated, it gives CASSVTPPTGIGAGNTIYF.

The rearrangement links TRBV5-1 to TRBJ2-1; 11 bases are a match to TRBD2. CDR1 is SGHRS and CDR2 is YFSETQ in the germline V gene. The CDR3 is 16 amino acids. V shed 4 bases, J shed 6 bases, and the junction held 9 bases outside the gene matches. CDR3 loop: CASSPTGTSGLNEQFF. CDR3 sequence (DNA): TGCGCCAGCAGCCCGACCGGGACTAGCGGACTCAATGAGCAGTTCTTC. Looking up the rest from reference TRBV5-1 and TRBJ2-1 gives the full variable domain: KAGVTQTPRYLIKTRGQQVTLSCSPISGHRSVSWYQQTPGQGLQFLFEYFSETQRNKGNFPGRFSGRQFSNSRSEMNVSTLELGDSALYLCASSPTGTSGLNEQFFGPGTRLTVL.

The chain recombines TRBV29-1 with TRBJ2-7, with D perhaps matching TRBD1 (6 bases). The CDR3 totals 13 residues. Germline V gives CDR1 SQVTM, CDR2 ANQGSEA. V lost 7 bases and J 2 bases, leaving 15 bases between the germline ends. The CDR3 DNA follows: TGCAGCGCCTCACAGGGTCCCACCTACGAGCAGTACTTC. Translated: CSASQGPTYEQYF.

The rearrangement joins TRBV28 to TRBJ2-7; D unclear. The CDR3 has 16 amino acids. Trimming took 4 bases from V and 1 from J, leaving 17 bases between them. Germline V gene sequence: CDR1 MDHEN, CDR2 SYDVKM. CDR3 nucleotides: TGTGCCAGCAGTTCGAACAGCCTCGGCTCATCCTACGAGCAGTACTTC. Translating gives CASSSNSLGSSYEQYF.

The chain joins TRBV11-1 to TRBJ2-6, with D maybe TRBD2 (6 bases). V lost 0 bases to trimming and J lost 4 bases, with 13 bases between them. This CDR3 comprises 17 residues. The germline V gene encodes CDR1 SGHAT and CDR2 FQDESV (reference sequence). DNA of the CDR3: TGTGCCAGCAGCTTAGCGTCCCTAGCGTGGGGGGCCAACGTCCTGACTTTC. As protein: CASSLASLAWGANVLTF.

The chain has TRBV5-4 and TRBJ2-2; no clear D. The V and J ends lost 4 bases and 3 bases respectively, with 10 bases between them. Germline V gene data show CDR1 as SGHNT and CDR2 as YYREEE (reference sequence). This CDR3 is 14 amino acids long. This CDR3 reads CASSQGQYTGELFF. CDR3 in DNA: TGTGCCAGCAGCCAAGGCCAGTACACCGGGGAGCTGTTTTTT.

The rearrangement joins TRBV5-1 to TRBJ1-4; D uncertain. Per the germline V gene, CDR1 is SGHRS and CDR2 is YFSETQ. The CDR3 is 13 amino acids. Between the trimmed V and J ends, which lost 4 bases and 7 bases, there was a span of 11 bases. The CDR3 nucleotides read TGCGCCAGCAGCCTTCTAAGAGGTGAAAAACTGTTTTTT. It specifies CASSLLRGEKLFF.

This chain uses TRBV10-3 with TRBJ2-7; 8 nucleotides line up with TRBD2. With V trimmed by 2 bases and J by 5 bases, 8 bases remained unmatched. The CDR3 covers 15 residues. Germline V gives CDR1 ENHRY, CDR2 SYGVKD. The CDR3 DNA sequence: TGTGCCATCAGTGAGGCAACGGGAGGGGCGGACGAGCAGTACTTC. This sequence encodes CAISEATGGADEQYF.

In nucleotides, the CDR3 is TGTGCCAGCACCCGAGGGCCCCAAGGTGAAGCTTTCTTT. This encodes CASTRGPQGEAFF. The chain is built from TRBV6-1 and TRBJ1-1, with unresolved D. Germline-derived CDR1 and CDR2 are MNHNS and SASEGT. V gave up 7 bases and J gave up 7 bases, with 16 bases separating them. This CDR3 has 13 residues.

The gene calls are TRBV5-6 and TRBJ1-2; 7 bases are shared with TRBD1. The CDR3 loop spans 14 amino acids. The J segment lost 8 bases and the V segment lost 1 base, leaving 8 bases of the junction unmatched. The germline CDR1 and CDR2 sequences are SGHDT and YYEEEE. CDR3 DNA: TGTGCCAGCAGCTTGCCCTCGGACAGGCGGGGCTACACCTTC. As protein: CASSLPSDRRGYTF. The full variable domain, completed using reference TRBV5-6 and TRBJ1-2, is DAGVTQSPTHLIKTRGQQVTLRCSPKSGHDTVSWYQQALGQGPQFIFQYYEEEERQRGNFPDRFSGHQFPNYSSELNVNALLLGDSALYLCASSLPSDRRGYTFGSGTRLTVV.

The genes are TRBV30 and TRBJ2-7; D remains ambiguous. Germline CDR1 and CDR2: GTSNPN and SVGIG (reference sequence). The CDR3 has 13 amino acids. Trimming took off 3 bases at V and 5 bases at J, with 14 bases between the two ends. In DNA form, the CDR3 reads TGTGCCTGGAGCGGCTCTGTGAGCGACGAGCAGTACTTC. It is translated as CAWSGSVSDEQYF.

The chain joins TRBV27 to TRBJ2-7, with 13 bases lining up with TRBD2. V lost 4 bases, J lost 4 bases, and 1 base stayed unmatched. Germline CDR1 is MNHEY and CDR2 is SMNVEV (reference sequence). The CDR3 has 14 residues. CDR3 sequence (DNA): TGTGCCAGCAGTTCGACTAGCGGGAGGTACGAGCAGTACTTC. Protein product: CASSSTSGRYEQYF.

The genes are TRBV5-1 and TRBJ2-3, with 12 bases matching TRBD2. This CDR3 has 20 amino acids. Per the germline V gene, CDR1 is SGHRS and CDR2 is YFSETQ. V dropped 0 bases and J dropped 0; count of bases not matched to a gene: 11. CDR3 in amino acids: CASSLGPGTSGYTSTDTQYF. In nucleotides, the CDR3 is TGCGCCAGCAGCTTGGGCCCCGGGACTAGCGGGTATACTAGCACAGATACGCAGTATTTT.

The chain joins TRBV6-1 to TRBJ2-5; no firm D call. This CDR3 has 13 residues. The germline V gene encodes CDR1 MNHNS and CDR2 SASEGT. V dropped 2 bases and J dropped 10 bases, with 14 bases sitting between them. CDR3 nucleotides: TGTGCCAGCAGTGAATCGTATGACCCCCTCCAGTACTTC. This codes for CASSESYDPLQYF.